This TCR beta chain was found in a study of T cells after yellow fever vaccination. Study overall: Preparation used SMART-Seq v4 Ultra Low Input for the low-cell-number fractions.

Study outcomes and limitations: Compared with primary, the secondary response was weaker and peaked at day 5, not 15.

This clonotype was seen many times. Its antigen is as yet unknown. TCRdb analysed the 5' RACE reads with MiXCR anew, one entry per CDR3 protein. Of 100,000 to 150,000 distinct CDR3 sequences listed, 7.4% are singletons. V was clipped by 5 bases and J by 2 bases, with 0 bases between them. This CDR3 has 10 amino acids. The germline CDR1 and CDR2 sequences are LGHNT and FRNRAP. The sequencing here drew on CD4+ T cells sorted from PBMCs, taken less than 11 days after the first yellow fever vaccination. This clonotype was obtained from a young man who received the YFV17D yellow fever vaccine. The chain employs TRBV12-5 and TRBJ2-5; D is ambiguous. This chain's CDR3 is CASGQETQYF. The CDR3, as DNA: TGTGCTAGTGGTCAAGAGACCCAGTACTTC.